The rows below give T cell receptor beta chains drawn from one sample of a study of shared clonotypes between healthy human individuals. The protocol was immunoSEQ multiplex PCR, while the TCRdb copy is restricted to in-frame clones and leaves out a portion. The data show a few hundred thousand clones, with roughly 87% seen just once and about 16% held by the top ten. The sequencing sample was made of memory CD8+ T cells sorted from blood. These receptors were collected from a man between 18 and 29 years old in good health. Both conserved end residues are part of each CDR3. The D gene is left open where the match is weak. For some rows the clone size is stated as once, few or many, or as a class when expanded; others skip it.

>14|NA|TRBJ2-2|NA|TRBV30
TGTGCCTGGATGAATACACCGAACACCGGGGAGCTGTTTTTT
CAWMNTPNTGELFF
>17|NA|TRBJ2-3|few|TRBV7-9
TGTGCCAGCAGCTTACTTCAACAGGGTTTTGGCACAGATACGCAGTATTTT
CASSLLQQGFGTDTQYF
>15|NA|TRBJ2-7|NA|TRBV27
TGTGCCAGCAGTTCCCGAGTGGGGGGCTCCTACGAGCAGTACTTC
CASSSRVGGSYEQYF
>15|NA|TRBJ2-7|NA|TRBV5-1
TGCGCCAGCAGCTTGGGGCCAGGGGAGGCAAACGAGCAGTACTTC
CASSLGPGEANEQYF
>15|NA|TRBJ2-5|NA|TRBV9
TGTGCCAGCAGCGTAGACGGTACGACGACAGAGACCCAGTACTTC
CASSVDGTTTETQYF
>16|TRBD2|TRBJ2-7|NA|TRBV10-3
TGTGCCATCAGTGAGCCTTTCTCTAGCGGACGCTACGAGCAGTACTTC
CAISEPFSSGRYEQYF
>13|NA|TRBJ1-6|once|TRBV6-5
TGTGCCAGCAGTTACTCGGGCAATTCACCCCTCCACTTT
CASSYSGNSPLHF
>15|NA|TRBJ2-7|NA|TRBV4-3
TGCGCCAGCAGCCAAGGAAGGGGGGCCTCCTACGAGCAGTACTTC
CASSQGRGASYEQYF
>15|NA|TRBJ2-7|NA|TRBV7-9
TGTGCCAGCAGCTTAGTCGACCGGAGCTCCTACGAGCAGTACTTC
CASSLVDRSSYEQYF
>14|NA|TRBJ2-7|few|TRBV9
TGTGCCAGCAGCGTAGGTGAAGGGTCCTGGGAGCAGTACTTC
CASSVGEGSWEQYF
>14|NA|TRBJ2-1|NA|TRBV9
TGTGCCAGCAGCGTAGATTTGGGAAACAATGAGCAGTTCTTC
CASSVDLGNNEQFF
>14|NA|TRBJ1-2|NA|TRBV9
TGTGCCAGCAGCGTAGAGGGGTCCCGCTCCGGCTACACCTTC
CASSVEGSRSGYTF
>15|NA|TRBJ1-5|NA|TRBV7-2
TGTGCCAGCAGCTTAGCGGTGGCTAGCAATCAGCCCCAGCATTTT
CASSLAVASNQPQHF
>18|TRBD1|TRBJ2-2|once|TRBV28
TGTGCCAGCAGTTTGCCGGGACAGGGGGCGAGTAACACCGGGGAGCTGTTTTTT
CASSLPGQGASNTGELFF
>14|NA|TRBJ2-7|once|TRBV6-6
TGTGCCAGCAGTTACACTTCTGCGAAAGACGAGCAGTACTTC
CASSYTSAKDEQYF
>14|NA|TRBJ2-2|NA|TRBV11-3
TGTGCCAGCAGCTTCGACACTAACACCGGGGAGCTGTTTTTT
CASSFDTNTGELFF
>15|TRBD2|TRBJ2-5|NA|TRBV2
TGTGCCAGCAGTGAAGAGAGCGGGAGAAGAGAGACCCAGTACTTC
CASSEESGRRETQYF
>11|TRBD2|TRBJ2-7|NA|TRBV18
TGTGCCAGCTCAAGCGGGGACGAGCAGTACTTC
CASSSGDEQYF
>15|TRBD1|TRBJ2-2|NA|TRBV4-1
TGCGCCAGCAGCCAAGAACAGGGGCGCATCGGGGAGCTGTTTTTT
CASSQEQGRIGELFF
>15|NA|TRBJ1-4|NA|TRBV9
TGTGCCAGCAGCGTAGGAGGGGCAACTAATGAAAAACTGTTTTTT
CASSVGGATNEKLFF
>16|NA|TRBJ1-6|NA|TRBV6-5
TGTGCCAGCAGTTACTCATTGGGGGATCTTAATTCACCCCTCCACTTT
CASSYSLGDLNSPLHF
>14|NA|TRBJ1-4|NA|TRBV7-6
TGTGCCAGCAGCTTAAGTTGGAACGGTGAAAAACTGTTTTTT
CASSLSWNGEKLFF
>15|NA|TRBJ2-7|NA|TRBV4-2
TGTGCCAGCAGCCAGGGTAGGACGGACTCCTACGAGCAGTACTTC
CASSQGRTDSYEQYF
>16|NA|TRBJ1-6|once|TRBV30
TGTGCCTGGAGTGGCGAACCGGGCCCCTATAATTCACCCCTCCACTTT
CAWSGEPGPYNSPLHF
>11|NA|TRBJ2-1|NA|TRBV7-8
TGTGCCAGCAGCTTGGATAGAGAGCAGTTCTTC
CASSLDREQFF
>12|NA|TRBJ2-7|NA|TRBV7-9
TGTGCCAGCAGCTTAATCAGGGAAGAGCAGTACTTC
CASSLIREEQYF
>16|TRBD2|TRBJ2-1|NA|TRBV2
TGTGCCAGCAGTGGGGAGGGGCAGAGTAGCTTCTATGAGCAGTTCTTC
CASSGEGQSSFYEQFF
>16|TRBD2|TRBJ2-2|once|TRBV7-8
TGTGCCAGCAGCTTGGATGGGAGGGTGAACACCGGGGAGCTGTTTTTT
CASSLDGRVNTGELFF
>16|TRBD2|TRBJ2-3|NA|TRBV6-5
TGTGCCAGCAGTTACTCCTGGACTAGCACCACAGATACGCAGTATTTT
CASSYSWTSTTDTQYF
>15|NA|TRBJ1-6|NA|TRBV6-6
TGTGCCAGCAGGCTGGAGACAGGCGGATTCGCACCCCTCCACTTT
CASRLETGGFAPLHF
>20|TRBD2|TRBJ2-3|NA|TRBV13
TGTGCCAGCAGCCCGCCTCGACTAGCGGTGCTGCTTCTGGGCCCAGATACGCAGTATTTT
CASSPPRLAVLLLGPDTQYF
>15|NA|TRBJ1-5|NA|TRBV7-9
TGTGCCAGCAGGGACATTAGGTATAGCAATCAGCCCCAGCATTTT
CASRDIRYSNQPQHF
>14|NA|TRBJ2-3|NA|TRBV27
TGTGCCAGCAGTTTATTAGGGTCCGGGGATACGCAGTATTTT
CASSLLGSGDTQYF
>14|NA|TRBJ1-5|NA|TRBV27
TGTGCCAGCAGGCTACAGGGAACGGGCCAGCCCCAGCATTTT
CASRLQGTGQPQHF
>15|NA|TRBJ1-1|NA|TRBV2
TGTGCCAGCAGTGACTCCACTGAATCGAACACTGAAGCTTTCTTT
CASSDSTESNTEAFF
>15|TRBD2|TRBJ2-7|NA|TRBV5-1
TGCGCCAGCAGCTTGGCCTTGGGACTAGCACACGAGCAGTACTTC
CASSLALGLAHEQYF
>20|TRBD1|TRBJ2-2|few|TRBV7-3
TGTGCCAGCAGCCCCCGACAGGGGCGCCACCCGAACCGGGTAACCGGGGAGCTGTTTTTT
CASSPRQGRHPNRVTGELFF
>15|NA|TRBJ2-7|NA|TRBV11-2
TGTGCCAGCAGCTTAGATCGTCCCGGGTACTACGAGCAGTACTTC
CASSLDRPGYYEQYF
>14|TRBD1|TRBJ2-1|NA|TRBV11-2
TGTGCCAGCAGCTCGCCGGGACAGTACAATGAGCAGTTCTTC
CASSSPGQYNEQFF
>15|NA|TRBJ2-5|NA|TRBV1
TGCACCAGCAGCCTGCCCCTGCAGGGACAAGAGACCCAGTACTTC
CTSSLPLQGQETQYF
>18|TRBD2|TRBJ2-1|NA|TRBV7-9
TGTGCCAGCAGCCCCAAAGATATAGCGGGAGTAAAGTACAATGAGCAGTTCTTC
CASSPKDIAGVKYNEQFF
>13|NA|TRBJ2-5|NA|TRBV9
TGTGCCAGCAGCGGCTGGGGCGGGGAGACCCAGTACTTC
CASSGWGGETQYF
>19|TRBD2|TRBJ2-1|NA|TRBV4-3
TGCGCCAGCAGCCAAGAAGCCCTAGCGGGTCTGGTTAGTGACAATGAGCAGTTCTTC
CASSQEALAGLVSDNEQFF
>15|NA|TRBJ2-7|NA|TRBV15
TGTGCCACCAGCACCGAGGGGGTCGGGGTGTACGAGCAGTACTTC
CATSTEGVGVYEQYF
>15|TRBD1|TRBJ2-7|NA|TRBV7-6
TGTGCCAGCAGCTTAGGGACAGGAAACTCCTACGAGCAGTACTTC
CASSLGTGNSYEQYF
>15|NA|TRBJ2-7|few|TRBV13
TGTGCCAGCAGCTTAGAAGGGACACCTTCCTACGAGCAGTACTTC
CASSLEGTPSYEQYF
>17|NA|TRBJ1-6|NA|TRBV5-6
TGTGCCAGCAGCTTGAAGGTCGGCTGGGGTTATAATTCACCCCTCCACTTT
CASSLKVGWGYNSPLHF